The rows below give T cell receptor beta chains drawn from one sample of a study of blood T cell repertoires in COVID-19. Measured with immunoSEQ multiplex PCR; TCRdb has only the in-frame clones, and not every one. This table has 300,000 to 400,000 clones, 80% to 90% appearing once. The sample was peripheral blood. These receptors were taken from a young man with COVID-19, enrolled during active disease. CDR3s include the opening cysteine and the closing phenylalanine or tryptophan. A D gene is named only where the DNA matches it firmly. Clone sizes are given selectively: once, few, many, or a class where the clone is expanded.

V gene,J gene,clone size,D gene,CDR3 DNA,CDR3 protein
TRBV25-1,TRBJ1-6,.,.,TGTGCCAGAACCCTTCATCACAGGCAAGGTTCACCCCTCCACTTT,CARTLHHRQGSPLHF
TRBV21-1,TRBJ1-5,.,.,TGTGCCAGTCTTGACAGGGGCAATCAGCCCCAGCATTTT,CASLDRGNQPQHF
TRBV6-4,TRBJ2-3,.,TRBD2,TGTGCCAGCAGTCCCGGGGCTAGCGGGGGGGCCGGCACAGATACGCAGTATTTT,CASSPGASGGAGTDTQYF
TRBV4-1,TRBJ2-5,few,TRBD2,TGCGCCAGCAGCCAAGTGTACGGGGGGGCGGACGACGAGACCCAGTACTTC,CASSQVYGGADDETQYF
TRBV29-1,TRBJ1-4,.,TRBD1,TGCAGCGTTCTAACAGGGGATGAAAAACTGTTTTTT,CSVLTGDEKLFF
TRBV20-1,TRBJ1-3,.,.,TGCAGTGCTAGTTACGGGGCTGGAAACACCATATATTTT,CSASYGAGNTIYF
TRBV9,TRBJ2-7,.,.,TGTGCCAGCAGCGTAGGAGGGACAACCGACTACGAGCAGTACTTC,CASSVGGTTDYEQYF
TRBV6-2/TRBV6-3,TRBJ1-5,.,.,TGTGCCAGCAGTTACCCCGGGACATCCTATAGCAATCAGCCCCAGCATTTT,CASSYPGTSYSNQPQHF
TRBV18,TRBJ1-6,.,TRBD1,TGTGCCAGCTCACCAGGGACAGATTCACCCCTCCACTTT,CASSPGTDSPLHF
TRBV28,TRBJ1-1,.,.,TGTGCCAGCAGTCCGACAAGCTACACTGAAGCTTTCTTT,CASSPTSYTEAFF
TRBV3-1/TRBV3-2,TRBJ1-1,.,TRBD1,TGTGCCAGCAGCCACCTGACAGGGGGATTCGAAGCTTTCTTT,CASSHLTGGFEAFF
TRBV4-1,TRBJ1-5,.,.,TGCGCCAGCAGCCAAGATTGGTACAGGAATCAGCCCCAGCATTTT,CASSQDWYRNQPQHF
TRBV6-5,TRBJ2-1,.,.,TGTGCCAGCAGTTACGGGATTGGGGAGGTCTACAATGAGCAGTTCTTC,CASSYGIGEVYNEQFF
TRBV4-2,TRBJ2-1,.,.,TGTGCCAGCAGCCAGCCAGGGGCTAATGAGCAGTTCTTC,CASSQPGANEQFF
TRBV7-3,TRBJ2-3,.,TRBD1,TGTGCCAGCAGCCGGGACAGGGGGCTGTCAGATACGCAGTATTTT,CASSRDRGLSDTQYF
TRBV7-3,TRBJ2-2,.,.,TGTGCCAGCAGCTTACTCGGCACCGGGGAGCTGTTTTTT,CASSLLGTGELFF
TRBV30,TRBJ2-1,.,TRBD1,TGTGCCTGGAGTCCGGGACAGGGGCCCTGGGAGCAGTTCTTC,CAWSPGQGPWEQFF
TRBV13,TRBJ2-3,.,.,TGTGCCAGCAGCGCCGGACAGACTAGCACAGATACGCAGTATTTT,CASSAGQTSTDTQYF
TRBV6-1,TRBJ2-7,.,.,TGTGCCAGCAGTGAAGGGGAGTCCTACGAGCAGTACTTC,CASSEGESYEQYF
TRBV6-4,TRBJ2-3,.,TRBD2,TGTGCCAGCAGTGACTCAGCGGGGGGGCCGGGAGATACGCAGTATTTT,CASSDSAGGPGDTQYF
TRBV5-5,TRBJ1-2,.,.,TGTGCCAGCAGCTTGGTTGGTGCTCCCTTCTTGTTGGGAGTCGTCTTC,CASSLVGAPFLLGVVF
TRBV19,TRBJ2-6,.,.,TGTGCCAGTAGTATTGGAGCCTCTGGGGCCAACGTCCTGACTTTC,CASSIGASGANVLTF
TRBV29-1,TRBJ2-1,.,TRBD1,TGCAGCGTTGAGAGGGGGCGCTCAGCCGAGCAGTTCTTC,CSVERGRSAEQFF
TRBV10-3,TRBJ2-3,.,TRBD1,TGTGCCACCCGACAGGGAACAGATACGCAGTATTTT,CATRQGTDTQYF
TRBV3-1/TRBV3-2,TRBJ2-7,.,.,TGTGCCAGCAGCCAGCGGGACAGGGCGGGGGGCGAGCAGTACTTC,CASSQRDRAGGEQYF
TRBV6-2/TRBV6-3,TRBJ1-1,many,TRBD1,TGTGCCAGCAGTTGGACAGGGGCTGAAGCTTTCTTT,CASSWTGAEAFF
TRBV3-1/TRBV3-2,TRBJ2-2,.,.,TGTGCCAGCAGCCTACAGAACACCGGGGAGCTGTTTTTT,CASSLQNTGELFF
TRBV27,TRBJ2-7,.,.,TGTGCCAGCAGTTTATCAGGGGCCCACTCCTACGAGCAGTACTTC,CASSLSGAHSYEQYF
TRBV5-8,TRBJ2-6,.,TRBD1,TGTGCCAGCAGCTTGGAAGGACAGGGGCGCTCTGGGGCCAACGTCCTGACTTTC,CASSLEGQGRSGANVLTF
TRBV21-1,TRBJ2-3,.,.,TGTGCCATCCCGTGGCCTACGCAGTATTTT,CAIPWPTQYF
TRBV2,TRBJ1-2,.,.,TGTGCCAGCAGTCAGGACAACAACTATGGCTACACCTTC,CASSQDNNYGYTF